Listed here is a single TCR beta chain. Its antigen has not been determined. The input lacks base qualities; no much larger clone sits a single base away. This sample is part of a study of blood T cell repertoires in COVID-19 (dated by TCRdb to about 2020). Some background on the complete study: The collaborator samples originated in the United States, Italy and Spain and spanned the acute and convalescent phases of COVID-19. The prospective study material was composed of cDNA or gDNA derived from T cells, B-cell-depleted T cells, or PBMCs. The dataset comprised deeply sampled blood TCRbeta repertoires from subjects exposed to, actively infected with, or recovered from COVID-19. The repertoires were made available in a free public database intended to serve as a resource for research on the immune response to SARS-CoV-2. The samples were drawn from two sources: the first 160 participants of the ongoing ImmuneRACE study, and about 1,300 subjects contributed by 6 global collaborators. Nearly every sample came with metadata listing a de-identified subject ID, COVID-19 status, age in years and sex. Where available, HLA class I and class II types were taken from metadata supplied by the sample provider and were not determined by assay-based typing.

TCRbeta CDR3 regions were amplified from genomic DNA using the immunoSEQ Assay, a bias-controlled multiplex PCR. As for how the authors treated the data: Nucleated cell counts per sample were estimated from amplification of reference gene primers within the assay. Sequence reads were collapsed and filtered to measure the absolute abundance of every unique TCRbeta CDR3 rearrangement. Productive Simpson clonality was computed per sample as the square root of Simpson's diversity index over productive rearrangements. In TCRdb, the immuneACCESS table is reduced to in-frame sequences with V and J assigned. These tables do not hold every clone; where another copy was compared, an unresolved V gene accounts for under half, and the others remain unexplained. The V and J calls and clone size are taken from that table; D and trimming were inferred from the DNA. This sample has about 140,000 clones in its table, and about 75% of those were observed once. Around 3.2% of the sample is held by the ten biggest clonotypes.

Sequences SGHVS (CDR1) and FQNEAQ (CDR2) are obtained from the germline V gene. Measured from the cysteine to the phenylalanine, the CDR3 is 13 residues long. The CDR3 DNA has 39 bases and is translated from base 1. V is clipped by 1 base and J by 1 base, and the sequence between their germline boundaries is 4 bases long. Participants in the prospective study were enrolled through a virtual design, were aged roughly 18 to 100 years, and lived in about two dozen United States geographic areas. In the prospective study, cohorts were assigned on the basis of participant-reported clinical history obtained from a screening survey and a study questionnaire. Recovered participants in ImmuneRACE Cohort 3 were defined by two consecutive negative NP/OP PCR tests, clearance by a healthcare professional, or resolution of symptoms. Each participant in the prospective study had whole blood, serum and a nasopharyngeal or oropharyngeal swab collected by mobile phlebotomists. Prospective study participants could optionally give additional blood draws and questionnaires over a roughly 2-month period. Before DNA extraction, prospective study blood samples were shipped either frozen or at room temperature.

The paper's findings and limits, for the study overall: The quantity of clinical and demographic metadata differed by source and by participant and was supplied without curation.

This chain joins TRBV7-8 to TRBJ2-5; no confident D gene assignment can be made. The clonotype was recovered from a woman aged 45-59 years who had recovered from COVID-19. What was sequenced was PBMCs or T cells enriched from blood (not recorded which). The CDR3 in this case is CASSLGSQETQYF. The sequenced DNA is TGTGCCAGCAGCTTAGGCAGCCAAGAGACCCAGTACTTC. With the rest looked up from the reference TRBV7-8 and TRBJ2-5 genes rather than sequenced, the full variable domain is GAGVSQSPRYKVAKRGQDVALRCDPISGHVSLFWYQQALGQGPEFLTYFQNEAQLDKSGLPSDRFFAERPEGSVSTLKIQRTQQEDSAVYLCASSLGSQETQYFGPGTRLLVL.